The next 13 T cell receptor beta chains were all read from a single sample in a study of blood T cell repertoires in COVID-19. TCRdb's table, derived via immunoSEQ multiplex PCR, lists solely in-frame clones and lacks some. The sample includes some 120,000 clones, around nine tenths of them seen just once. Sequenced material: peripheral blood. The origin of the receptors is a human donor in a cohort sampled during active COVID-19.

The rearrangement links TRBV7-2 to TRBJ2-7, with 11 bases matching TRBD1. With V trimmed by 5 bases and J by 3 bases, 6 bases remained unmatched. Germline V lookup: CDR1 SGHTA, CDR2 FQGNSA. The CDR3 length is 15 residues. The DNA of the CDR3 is TGTGCCAGCAGCCGTAGGACAGGGGGCGTCTACGAGCAGTACTTC. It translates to CASSRRTGGVYEQYF.

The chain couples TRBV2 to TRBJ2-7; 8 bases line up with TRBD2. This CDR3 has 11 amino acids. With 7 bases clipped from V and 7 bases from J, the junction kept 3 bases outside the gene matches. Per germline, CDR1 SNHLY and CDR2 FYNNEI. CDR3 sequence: CASNGGDEQYF. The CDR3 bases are TGTGCCAGCAACGGGGGGGATGAGCAGTACTTC.

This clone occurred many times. The CDR3 coding sequence is TGTGCCAGCAGTCCCGGGGGATTCTATGGCTACACCTTC. It specifies CASSPGGFYGYTF. J is TRBJ1-2 and V is TRBV9; possible D gene TRBD1, 5 bases. Trimming cost V 5 bases and J 4 bases, with 12 bases left between them. The CDR3 extends over 13 amino acids. The germline CDR1 and CDR2 sequences are SGDLS and YYNGEE.

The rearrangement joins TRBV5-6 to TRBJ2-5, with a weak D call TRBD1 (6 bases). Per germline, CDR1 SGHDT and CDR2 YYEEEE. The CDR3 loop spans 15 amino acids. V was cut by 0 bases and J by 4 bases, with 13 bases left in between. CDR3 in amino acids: CASSLGNRAGETQYF. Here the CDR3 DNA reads TGTGCCAGCAGCTTGGGGAACAGGGCTGGAGAGACCCAGTACTTC.

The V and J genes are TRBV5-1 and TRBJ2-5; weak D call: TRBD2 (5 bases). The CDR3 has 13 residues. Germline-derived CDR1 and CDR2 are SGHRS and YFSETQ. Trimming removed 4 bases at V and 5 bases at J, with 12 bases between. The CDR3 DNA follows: TGCGCCAGCAGCACAGAGGGAGTGGAGACCCAGTACTTC. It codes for CASSTEGVETQYF.

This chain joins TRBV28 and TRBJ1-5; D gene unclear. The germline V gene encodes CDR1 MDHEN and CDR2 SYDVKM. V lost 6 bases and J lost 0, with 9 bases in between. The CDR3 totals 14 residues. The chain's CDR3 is CASRLSNSNQPQHF. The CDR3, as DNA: TGTGCCAGCAGGCTATCGAATAGCAATCAGCCCCAGCATTTT.

Here the CDR3 DNA reads TGCAGCGGATACAGGGGGCCGCTCGCTTTCTTT. Translating gives CSGYRGPLAFF. V gene TRBV29-1 combines with J gene TRBJ1-1; TRBD1 aligns across 9 bases. The J segment lost 11 bases and the V segment lost 7 bases, leaving 8 bases of the junction unmatched. Germline V gene data show CDR1 as SQVTM and CDR2 as ANQGSEA. The CDR3 is 11 amino acids.

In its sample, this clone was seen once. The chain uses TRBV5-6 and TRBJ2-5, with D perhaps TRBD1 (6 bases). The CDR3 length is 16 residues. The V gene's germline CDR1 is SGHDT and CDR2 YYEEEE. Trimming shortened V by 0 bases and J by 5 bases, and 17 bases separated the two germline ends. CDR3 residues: CASSLGSFGGAETQYF. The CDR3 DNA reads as TGTGCCAGCAGCTTGGGGAGTTTTGGGGGCGCCGAGACCCAGTACTTC.

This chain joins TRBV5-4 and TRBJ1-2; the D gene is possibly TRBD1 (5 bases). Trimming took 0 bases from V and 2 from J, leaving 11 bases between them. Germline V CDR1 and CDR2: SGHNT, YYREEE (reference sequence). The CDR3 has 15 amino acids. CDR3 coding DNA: TGTGCCAGCAGCTTGGATCGGCAGGGAAACTATGGCTACACCTTC. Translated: CASSLDRQGNYGYTF.

The CDR3 loop is CASSKVGTYLNTEAFF. Written as DNA, the CDR3 is TGTGCCAGCAGCAAAGTAGGGACATACCTGAACACTGAAGCTTTCTTT. This chain links TRBV14 with TRBJ1-1; a weak D match, TRBD1 (6 bases). There are 16 residues in the CDR3. Deletions cut 5 bases from V and 0 bases from J, with 16 bases between. Germline CDR1 reads SGHDN; CDR2 reads FVKESK.

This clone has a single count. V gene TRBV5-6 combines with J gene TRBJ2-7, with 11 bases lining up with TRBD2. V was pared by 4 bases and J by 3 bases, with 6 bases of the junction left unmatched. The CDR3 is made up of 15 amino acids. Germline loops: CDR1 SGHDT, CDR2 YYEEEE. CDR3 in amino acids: CASSPGTSGNYEQYF. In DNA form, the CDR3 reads TGTGCCAGCAGCCCAGGGACTAGCGGAAACTACGAGCAGTACTTC.

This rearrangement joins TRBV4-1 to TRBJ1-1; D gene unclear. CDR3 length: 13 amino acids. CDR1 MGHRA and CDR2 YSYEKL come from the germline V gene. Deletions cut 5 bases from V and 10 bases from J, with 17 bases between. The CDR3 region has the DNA TGCGCCAGCAGCGAAACGGATGCGGAAGGAGCTTTCTTT. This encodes CASSETDAEGAFF.

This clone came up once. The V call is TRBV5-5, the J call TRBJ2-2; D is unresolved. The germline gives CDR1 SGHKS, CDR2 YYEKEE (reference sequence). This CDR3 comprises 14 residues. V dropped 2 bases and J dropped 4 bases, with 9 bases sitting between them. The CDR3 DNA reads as TGTGCCAGCAGCTTACCGTCGAGCACCGGGGAGCTGTTTTTT. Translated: CASSLPSSTGELFF.